This TCR beta chain was documented in a study of T cells in lung cancer brain metastases. In the study overall: A median approximately 340 days separated primary and brain metastasis sampling.

Clones were sequenced by immunoSEQ multiplex PCR, and TCRdb holds only the in-frame ones, with some missing. The repertoire holds approximately 5,300 clones, about 85% seen once, with about 3.5% in the top ten. Either synchronous oligometastatic disease or delayed solitary brain metastasis recurrence led to resection. Germline assignment: CDR1 MGHRA and CDR2 YSYEKL. Deletions cut 6 bases from V and 4 bases from J, with 12 bases between. CDR3 size: 14 residues. This sequence was found in a woman aged 45-60 years with non-small cell lung cancer. The J gene is TRBJ1-4, the V gene TRBV4-1, with D tentatively TRBD1 (6 bases). Specimen: tumor tissue from the primary lung tumor. The DNA for the CDR3 is TGCGCCAGCAGTAGAGGGACAAATAATGAAAAACTGTTTTTT. This codes for CASSRGTNNEKLFF.